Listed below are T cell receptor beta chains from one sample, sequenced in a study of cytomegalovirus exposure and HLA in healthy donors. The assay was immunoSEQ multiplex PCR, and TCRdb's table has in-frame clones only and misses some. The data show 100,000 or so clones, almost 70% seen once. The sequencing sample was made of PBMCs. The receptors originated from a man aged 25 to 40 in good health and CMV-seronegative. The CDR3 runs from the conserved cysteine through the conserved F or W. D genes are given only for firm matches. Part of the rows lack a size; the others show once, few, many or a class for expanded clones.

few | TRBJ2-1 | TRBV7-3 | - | TGTGCCAGCAGCCCCCAGGGGACTAAATACAATGAGCAGTTCTTC | CASSPQGTKYNEQFF
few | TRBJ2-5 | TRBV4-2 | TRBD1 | TGTGCCAGCAGCCAAGATCGCCAGGGGGCTTTCGAGACCCAGTACTTC | CASSQDRQGAFETQYF
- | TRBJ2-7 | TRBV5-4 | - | TGTGCCAGCAGCTTGGCTCTCTCTAGCGACTCTTACGAGCAGTACTTC | CASSLALSSDSYEQYF
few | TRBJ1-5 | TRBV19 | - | TGTGCCAGTAGTATAGATCGGACAGAAAATCAGCCCCAGCATTTT | CASSIDRTENQPQHF
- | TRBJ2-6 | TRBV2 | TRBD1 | TGTGCCAGCTTCGACAGGGGGTTCTCTGGGGCCAACGTCCTGACTTTC | CASFDRGFSGANVLTF
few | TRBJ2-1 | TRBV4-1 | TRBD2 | TGCGCCAGCAGCCAAGATCCGGGGCAGCGGGGGCAGTTCTTC | CASSQDPGQRGQFF
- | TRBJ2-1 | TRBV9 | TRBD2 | TGTGCCAGCAGCGTAGGTAGCGGGCTATACAATGAGCAGTTCTTC | CASSVGSGLYNEQFF
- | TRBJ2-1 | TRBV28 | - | TGTGCCAGCAGTAATAGAGTAAACTACAATGAGCAGTTCTTC | CASSNRVNYNEQFF
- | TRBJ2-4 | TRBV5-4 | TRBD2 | TGTGCCAGCAGCCCTCTAGCGGGAGGGGGAAACATTCAGTACTTC | CASSPLAGGGNIQYF
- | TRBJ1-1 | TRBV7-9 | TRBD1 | TGCGCCAGCAGCCCAGGACAGGGAGGGTACACTGAAGCTTTCTTT | CASSPGQGGYTEAFF
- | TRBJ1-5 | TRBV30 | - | TGTGCCTGGAGTGCACCCGGACAGTTCAATCAGCCCCAGCATTTT | CAWSAPGQFNQPQHF
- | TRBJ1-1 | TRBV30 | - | TGTGCCTGGAGTCGTACAGGGATCGGTATGAACACTGAAGCTTTCTTT | CAWSRTGIGMNTEAFF
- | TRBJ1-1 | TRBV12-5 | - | TGTGCTAGTGCCGAACCGGGACACCGCTACACTGAAGCTTTCTTT | CASAEPGHRYTEAFF
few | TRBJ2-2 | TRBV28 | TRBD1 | TGTGCCAGCAAGGTACAGGGGCACACCGGGGAGCTGTTTTTT | CASKVQGHTGELFF
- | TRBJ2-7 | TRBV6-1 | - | TGTGCCAGCAGTGAGGGGAGGCCCGAGCAGTACTTC | CASSEGRPEQYF
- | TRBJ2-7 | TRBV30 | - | TGTGCCTGGAGTGGATTCGTTAGCTCCTACGAGCAGTACTTC | CAWSGFVSSYEQYF
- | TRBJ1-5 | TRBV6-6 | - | TGTGCCAGCAAGAAGGGAGGGCAGCCCCAGCATTTT | CASKKGGQPQHF
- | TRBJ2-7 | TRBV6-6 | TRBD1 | TGTGCCAGCTCGGACAGGGGGGGATACGAGCAGTACTTC | CASSDRGGYEQYF
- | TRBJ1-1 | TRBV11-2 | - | TGTGCCAGCAGCTTTCTTGGCGGGGGGTACGGTGAAGCTTTCTTT | CASSFLGGGYGEAFF
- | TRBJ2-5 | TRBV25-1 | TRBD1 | TGTGCCAGCAGTGAACCAGCAGGGGGCGGAGAGACCCAGTACTTC | CASSEPAGGGETQYF
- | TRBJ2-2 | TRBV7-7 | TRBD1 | TGTGCTAGCAGCTTAGTACAGGGGACCGGGGAGCTGTTTTTT | CASSLVQGTGELFF
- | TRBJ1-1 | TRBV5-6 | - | TGTGCCAGCAGCTTGGGGCAGGGGATCACTGAAGCTTTCTTT | CASSLGQGITEAFF
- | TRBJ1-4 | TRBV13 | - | TGTGCCAGCAGCTTAGGACACCTTGAAAAACTGTTTTTT | CASSLGHLEKLFF
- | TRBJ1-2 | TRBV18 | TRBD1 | TGTGCCAGCTCACCGCCCGGGACAGGGATTGGCTACACCTTC | CASSPPGTGIGYTF
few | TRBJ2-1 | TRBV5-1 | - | TGCGCCAGCAGCCGAACGGACAGAGAGAACAATGAGCAGTTCTTC | CASSRTDRENNEQFF
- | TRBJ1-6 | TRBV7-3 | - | TGTGCCAGCAGCTTAATGGGCAGGGACACGGATTCACCCCTCCACTTT | CASSLMGRDTDSPLHF
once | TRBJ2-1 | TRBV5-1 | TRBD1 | TGCGCCAGCACCCCCGGGACAGGGGGCATCGATGAGCAGTTCTTC | CASTPGTGGIDEQFF
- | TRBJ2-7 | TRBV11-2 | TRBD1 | TGTGCCAGCAGCCCACAGAGGACAGGGAACGAGCAGTACTTC | CASSPQRTGNEQYF
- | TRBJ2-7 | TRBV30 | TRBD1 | TGTGCCTGGAGTGTACAGGGGGTGGTGTACGAGCAGTACTTC | CAWSVQGVVYEQYF
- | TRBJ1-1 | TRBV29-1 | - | TGCAGCGCCCGTCCAAACATGAACACTGAAGCTTTCTTT | CSARPNMNTEAFF
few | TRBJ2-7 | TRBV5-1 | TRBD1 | TGCGCCAGCAGCTCGGAAGGGGGCGCATACGAGCAGTACTTC | CASSSEGGAYEQYF
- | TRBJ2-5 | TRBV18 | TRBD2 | TGTGCCAGCCAGTGGAGGTTGCAGGGAGGGCCCCTACAAGAGACCCAGTACTTC | CASQWRLQGGPLQETQYF
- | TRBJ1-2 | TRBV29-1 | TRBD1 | TGCAGCGTTGAAGACGGGACAGGGGGTGGCTACACCTTC | CSVEDGTGGGYTF
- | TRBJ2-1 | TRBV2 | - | TGTGCCAGCAGTGAACAGGGGCCCCGTTACAATGAGCAGTTCTTC | CASSEQGPRYNEQFF
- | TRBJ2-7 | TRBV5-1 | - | TGCGCCAGCAGCTTGGAACCAGGGGTCTATTACGAGCAGTACTTC | CASSLEPGVYYEQYF
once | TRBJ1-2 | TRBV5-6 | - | TGTGCCAGCAGCTTGTGGTGGCAGTCCAACTATGGCTACACCTTC | CASSLWWQSNYGYTF
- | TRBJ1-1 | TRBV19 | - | TGTGCCAGTAGTGAGGGGAACACTGAAGCTTTCTTT | CASSEGNTEAFF
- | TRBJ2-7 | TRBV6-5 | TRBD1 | TGTGCCAGCAGTCACCGGGACAGATATTACGAGCAGTACTTC | CASSHRDRYYEQYF
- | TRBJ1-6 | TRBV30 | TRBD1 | TGTGCCTGGAGTGTAGGGGGACAGGCGAACTATAATTCACCCCTCCACTTT | CAWSVGGQANYNSPLHF
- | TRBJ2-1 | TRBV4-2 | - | TGTGCCAGCAGCCAAGGCCGAGATTCCTACAATGAGCAGTTCTTC | CASSQGRDSYNEQFF
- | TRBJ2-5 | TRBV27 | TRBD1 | TGTGCCAGCACGGGGCAGGGGGCGGGGAAAGAGACCCAGTACTTC | CASTGQGAGKETQYF
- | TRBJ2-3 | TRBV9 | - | TGTGCCAGCAGCGAGGGGCCCCGCACAGATACGCAGTATTTT | CASSEGPRTDTQYF
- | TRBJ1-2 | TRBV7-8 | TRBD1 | TGTGCCAGCAGCTTAAGGACAGGGGATGGCTACACCTTC | CASSLRTGDGYTF
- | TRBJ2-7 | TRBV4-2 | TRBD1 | TGTGCCAGCAGCCAAGATCAAACAGGGGGCTACGAGCAGTACTTC | CASSQDQTGGYEQYF
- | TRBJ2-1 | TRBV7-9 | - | TGTGCCAGCAGCCCCGCACTAATCAGACCGTTCTTC | CASSPALIRPFF
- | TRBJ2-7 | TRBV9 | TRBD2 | TGTGCCAGCAGCGATGAGCGGGAGTTAGGTGAGCAGTACTTC | CASSDERELGEQYF
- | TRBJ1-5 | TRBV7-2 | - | TGTGCCAGCAGCTTTGGGGGCGGTAGCAATCAGCCCCAGCATTTT | CASSFGGGSNQPQHF
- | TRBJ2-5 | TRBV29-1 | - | TGCAGCGCCCACGGGGGGCGGGAGACCCAGTACTTC | CSAHGGRETQYF
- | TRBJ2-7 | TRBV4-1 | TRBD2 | TGCGCCAGCAGCCAACTCACTAGCGGCTACGAGCAGTACTTC | CASSQLTSGYEQYF
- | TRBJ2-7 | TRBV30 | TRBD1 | TGTGCCTGGGCAGCCGGGACAGGGATTTCCTACGAGCAGTACTTC | CAWAAGTGISYEQYF
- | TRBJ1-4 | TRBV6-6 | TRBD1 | TGTGCCAGCAGTTACTCGGACAGGGGATCTGAAAAACTGTTTTTT | CASSYSDRGSEKLFF
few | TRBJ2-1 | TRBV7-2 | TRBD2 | TGTGCCAGCAGCTTAGGGATAGCGGGCCACTCCTACAATGAGCAGTTCTTC | CASSLGIAGHSYNEQFF
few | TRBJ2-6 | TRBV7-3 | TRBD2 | TGTGCCAGCAGCTTGAAATACGGGAGGGCCGCTGGGGCCAACGTCCTGACTTTC | CASSLKYGRAAGANVLTF
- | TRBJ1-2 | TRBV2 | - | TGTGCCAGCAGTGCCGGACAAGACTATGGCTACACCTTC | CASSAGQDYGYTF
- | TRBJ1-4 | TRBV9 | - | TGTGCCAGCAGCGTAGAGAGACAGCCATCTAACGGAAAACTGTTTTTT | CASSVERQPSNGKLFF